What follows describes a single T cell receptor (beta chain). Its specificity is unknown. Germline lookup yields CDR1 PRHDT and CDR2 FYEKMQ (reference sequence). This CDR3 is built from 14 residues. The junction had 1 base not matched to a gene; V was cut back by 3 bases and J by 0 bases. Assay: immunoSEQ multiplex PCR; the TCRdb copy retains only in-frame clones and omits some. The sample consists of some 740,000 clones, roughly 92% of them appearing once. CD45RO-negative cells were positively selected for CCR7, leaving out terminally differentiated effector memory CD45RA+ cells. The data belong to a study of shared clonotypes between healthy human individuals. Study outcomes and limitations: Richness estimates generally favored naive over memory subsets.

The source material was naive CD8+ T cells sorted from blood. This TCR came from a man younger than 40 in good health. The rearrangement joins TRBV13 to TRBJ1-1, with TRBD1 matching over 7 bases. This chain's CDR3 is CASSLTGMNTEAFF. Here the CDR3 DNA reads TGTGCCAGCAGCTTGACAGGGATGAACACTGAAGCTTTCTTT.